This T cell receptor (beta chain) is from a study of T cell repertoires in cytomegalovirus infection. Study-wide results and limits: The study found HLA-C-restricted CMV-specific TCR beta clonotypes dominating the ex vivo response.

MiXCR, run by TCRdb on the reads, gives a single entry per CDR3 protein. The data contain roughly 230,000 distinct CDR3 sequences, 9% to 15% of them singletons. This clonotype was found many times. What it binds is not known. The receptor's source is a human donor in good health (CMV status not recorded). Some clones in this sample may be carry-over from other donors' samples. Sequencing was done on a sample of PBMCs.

As DNA, the CDR3 is TGTGCCAGCAGCCGGGGGGGGGGCGCCTACAATGAGCAGTTCTTC. Protein product: CASSRGGGAYNEQFF. The genes are TRBV7-2 and TRBJ2-1, with 8 bases lining up with TRBD2. This CDR3 region has 15 residues. V trimming: 5 bases; J trimming: 2 bases; junction bases outside the gene matches: 5. Looked up from germline, CDR1 is SGHTA and CDR2 is FQGNSA.